This is a list of T cell receptor beta chains from one sample in a study of identical twins. Each CDR3 protein gets one entry after TCRdb re-called the 5' RACE reads with MiXCR. The sample consists of 150,000 or so distinct CDR3 sequences, 3% to 4% of them appearing once. Material for sequencing was memory T cells sorted from blood. These receptors were collected from a man aged 18 to 30 in good health. The CDR3 runs from the conserved cysteine through the conserved F or W. A D gene is named only where the DNA matches it firmly. Some rows have no size entry. The others give once, few or many, or a class for an expanded clone.

CDR3	DNA	size	D	J	V
CSAARAFPLSYNEQFF	TGCAGTGCTGCCAGGGCCTTCCCCTTATCCTACAATGAGCAGTTCTTC	NA	NA	TRBJ2-1	TRBV20-1
CASSLSVAGGWYF	TGTGCCAGCAGCTTATCAGTAGCGGGAGGGTGGTACTTC	many	TRBD2	TRBJ2-7	TRBV7-2
CASSSHGGTDTQYF	TGTGCCAGCAGCTCCCATGGGGGCACAGATACGCAGTATTTT	many	NA	TRBJ2-3	TRBV7-9
CASIHPPDTQYF	TGCGCCAGCATCCATCCCCCAGATACGCAGTATTTT	few	NA	TRBJ2-3	TRBV5-1
CASSQFATKTNYGYTF	TGTGCCAGCAGCCAATTTGCGACTAAGACTAACTATGGCTACACCTTC	many	NA	TRBJ1-2	TRBV3-1
CATSDSGVSGNTIYF	TGTGCCACCAGTGATTCAGGGGTCTCTGGAAACACCATATATTTT	many	NA	TRBJ1-3	TRBV24-1
CASSPTSGGIGELFF	TGTGCCAGCAGCCCAACCTCAGGGGGAATCGGGGAGCTGTTTTTT	many	TRBD1	TRBJ2-2	TRBV14
CSGTDTQYF	TGCAGTGGGACAGATACGCAGTATTTT	many	NA	TRBJ2-3	TRBV20-1
CASSQDWGGSGANVLTF	TGCGCCAGCAGCCAAGATTGGGGGGGCTCTGGGGCCAACGTCCTGACTTTC	NA	TRBD2	TRBJ2-6	TRBV4-3
CSAGPRTEEQYF	TGCAGTGCTGGCCCACGGACGGAGGAGCAGTACTTC	many	NA	TRBJ2-7	TRBV20-1
CASSYSGGIVEPQHF	TGTGCCAGCAGTTACTCGGGCGGCATCGTTGAGCCCCAGCATTTT	few	NA	TRBJ1-5	TRBV6-2/TRBV6-3
CASSRQGPTYEQYF	TGTGCCAGCAGTCGACAGGGGCCCACCTACGAGCAGTACTTC	many	TRBD1	TRBJ2-7	TRBV28
CASSQSDRIGYTF	TGTGCCAGCAGCCAATCGGACAGGATTGGCTACACCTTC	many	TRBD1	TRBJ1-2	TRBV16